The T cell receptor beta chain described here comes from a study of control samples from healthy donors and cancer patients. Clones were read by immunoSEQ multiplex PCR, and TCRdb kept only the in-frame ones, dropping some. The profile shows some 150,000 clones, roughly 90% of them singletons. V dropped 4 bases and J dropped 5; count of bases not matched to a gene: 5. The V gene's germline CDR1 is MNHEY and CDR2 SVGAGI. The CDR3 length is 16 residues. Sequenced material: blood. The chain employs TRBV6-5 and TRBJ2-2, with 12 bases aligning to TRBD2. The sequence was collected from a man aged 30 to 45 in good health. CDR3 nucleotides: TGTGCCAGCAGTTTACCCGGGACTAGCGGGACCGGGGAGCTGTTTTTT. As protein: CASSLPGTSGTGELFF.